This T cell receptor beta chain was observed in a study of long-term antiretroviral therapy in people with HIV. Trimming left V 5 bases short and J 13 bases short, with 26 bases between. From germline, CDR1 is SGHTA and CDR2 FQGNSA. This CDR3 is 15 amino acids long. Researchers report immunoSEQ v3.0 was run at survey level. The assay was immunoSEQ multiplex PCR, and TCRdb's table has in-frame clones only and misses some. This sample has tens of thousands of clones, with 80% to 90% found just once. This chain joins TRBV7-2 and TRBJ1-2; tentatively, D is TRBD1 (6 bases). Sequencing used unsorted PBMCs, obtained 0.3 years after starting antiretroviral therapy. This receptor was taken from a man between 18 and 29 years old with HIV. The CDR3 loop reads CASSPRTATPGVRTF. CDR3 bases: TGTGCCAGCAGCCCCAGGACAGCCACGCCCGGTGTCCGCACCTTC.